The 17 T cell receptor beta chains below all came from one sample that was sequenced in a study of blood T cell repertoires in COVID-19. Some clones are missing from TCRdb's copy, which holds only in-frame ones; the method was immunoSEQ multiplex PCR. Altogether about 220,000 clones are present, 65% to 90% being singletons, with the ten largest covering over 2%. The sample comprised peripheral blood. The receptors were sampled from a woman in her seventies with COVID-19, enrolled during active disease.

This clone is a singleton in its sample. CDR3 sequence reads: CASKESGGRYNEQFF. The CDR3 region has the DNA TGTGCCAGCAAGGAAAGCGGGGGGCGTTACAATGAGCAGTTCTTC. The chain uses TRBV2 and TRBJ2-1, with 9 positions matching TRBD2. V trimming: 7 bases; J trimming: 4 bases; junction bases outside the gene matches: 8. CDR3 length: 15 residues. Germline CDR1 is SNHLY and CDR2 is FYNNEI.

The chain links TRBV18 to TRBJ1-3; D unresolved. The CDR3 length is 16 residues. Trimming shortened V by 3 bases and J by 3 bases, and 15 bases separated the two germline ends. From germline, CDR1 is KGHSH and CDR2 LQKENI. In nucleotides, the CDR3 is TGTGCCAGCTCACCCCCCTCCAGCGGCCTTGGAAACACCATATATTTT. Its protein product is CASSPPSSGLGNTIYF.

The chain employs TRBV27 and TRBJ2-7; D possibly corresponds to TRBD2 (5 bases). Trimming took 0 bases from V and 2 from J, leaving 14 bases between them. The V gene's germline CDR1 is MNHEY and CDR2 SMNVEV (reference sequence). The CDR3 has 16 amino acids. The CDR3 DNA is TGTGCCAGCAGTTTATCGGTCGGGGTAAGAACCTACGAGCAGTACTTC. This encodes CASSLSVGVRTYEQYF.

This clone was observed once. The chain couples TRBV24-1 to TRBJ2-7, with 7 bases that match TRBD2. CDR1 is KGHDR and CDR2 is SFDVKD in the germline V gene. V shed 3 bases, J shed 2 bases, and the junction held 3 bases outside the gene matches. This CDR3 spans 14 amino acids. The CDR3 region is CATSDGGTTYEQYF. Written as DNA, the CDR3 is TGTGCCACCAGTGATGGGGGGACTACCTACGAGCAGTACTTC.

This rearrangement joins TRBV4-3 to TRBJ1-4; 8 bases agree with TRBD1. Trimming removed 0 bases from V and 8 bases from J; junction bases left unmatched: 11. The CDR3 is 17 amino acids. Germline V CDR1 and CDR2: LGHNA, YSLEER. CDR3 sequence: CASSQEYRAGGSEKLFF. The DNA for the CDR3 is TGCGCCAGCAGCCAAGAATATCGGGCAGGGGGCAGCGAAAAACTGTTTTTT.

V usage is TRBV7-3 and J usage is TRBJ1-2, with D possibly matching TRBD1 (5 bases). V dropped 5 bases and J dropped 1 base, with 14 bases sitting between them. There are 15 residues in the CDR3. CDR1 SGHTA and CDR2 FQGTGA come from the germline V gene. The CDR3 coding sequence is TGTGCCAGCAGCCCTTCTCCGCAGGGTAACTATGGCTACACCTTC. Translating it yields CASSPSPQGNYGYTF.

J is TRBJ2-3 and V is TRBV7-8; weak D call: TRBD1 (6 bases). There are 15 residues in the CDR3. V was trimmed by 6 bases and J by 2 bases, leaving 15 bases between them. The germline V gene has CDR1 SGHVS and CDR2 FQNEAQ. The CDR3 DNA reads TGTGCCAGCAGAAAAGATGGACAGTACACAGATACGCAGTATTTT. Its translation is CASRKDGQYTDTQYF.

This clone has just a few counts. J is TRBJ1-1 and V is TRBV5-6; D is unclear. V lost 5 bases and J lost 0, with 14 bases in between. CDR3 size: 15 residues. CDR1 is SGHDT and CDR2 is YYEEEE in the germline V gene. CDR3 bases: TGTGCCAGCAGTCGGTACCTAGAGATGAACACTGAAGCTTTCTTT. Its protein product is CASSRYLEMNTEAFF.

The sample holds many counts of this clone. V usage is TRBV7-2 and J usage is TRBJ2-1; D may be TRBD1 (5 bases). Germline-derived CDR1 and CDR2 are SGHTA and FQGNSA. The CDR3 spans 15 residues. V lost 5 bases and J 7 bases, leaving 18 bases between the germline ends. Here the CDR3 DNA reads TGTGCCAGCAGCCCACGTAGGAACCCAGGGAATGAGCAGTTCTTC. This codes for CASSPRRNPGNEQFF.

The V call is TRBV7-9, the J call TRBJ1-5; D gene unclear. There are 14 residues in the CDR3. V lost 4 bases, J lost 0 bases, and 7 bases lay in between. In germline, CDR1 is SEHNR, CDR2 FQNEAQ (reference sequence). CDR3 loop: CASSSGHSNQPQHF. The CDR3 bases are TGTGCCAGCAGCTCGGGTCATAGCAATCAGCCCCAGCATTTT. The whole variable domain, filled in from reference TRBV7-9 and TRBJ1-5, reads DTGVSQNPRHKITKRGQNVTFRCDPISEHNRLYWYRQTLGQGPEFLTYFQNEAQLEKSRLLSDRFSAERPKGSFSTLEIQRTEQGDSAMYLCASSSGHSNQPQHFGDGTRLSIL.

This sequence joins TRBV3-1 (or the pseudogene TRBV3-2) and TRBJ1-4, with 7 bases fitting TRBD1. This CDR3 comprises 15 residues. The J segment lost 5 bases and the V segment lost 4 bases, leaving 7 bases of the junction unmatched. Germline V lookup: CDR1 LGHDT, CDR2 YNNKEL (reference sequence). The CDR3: CASSPAGGWNEKLFF. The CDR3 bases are TGTGCCAGCAGCCCAGCAGGGGGTTGGAATGAAAAACTGTTTTTT.

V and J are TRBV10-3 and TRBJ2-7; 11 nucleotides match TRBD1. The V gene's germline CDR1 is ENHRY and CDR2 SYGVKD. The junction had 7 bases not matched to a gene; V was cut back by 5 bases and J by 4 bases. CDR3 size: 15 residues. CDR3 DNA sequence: TGTGCCATCAGTCAGCCGGGACAGGGGGAATACGAGCAGTACTTC. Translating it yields CAISQPGQGEYEQYF.

The CDR3: CASSEAGGYTEAFF. The DNA for the CDR3 is TGTGCCAGCAGTGAAGCAGGGGGCTACACTGAAGCTTTCTTT. The V gene is TRBV6-1, the J gene TRBJ1-1, with 7 bases identical to TRBD1. Germline values: CDR1 MNHNS, CDR2 SASEGT. The length of the CDR3 is 14 residues. V was pared by 0 bases and J by 3 bases, with 1 base of the junction left unmatched.

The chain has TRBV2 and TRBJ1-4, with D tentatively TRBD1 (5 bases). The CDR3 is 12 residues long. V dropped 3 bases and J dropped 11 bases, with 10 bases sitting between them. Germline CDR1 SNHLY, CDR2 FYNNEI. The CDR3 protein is CASSEGGAKLFF. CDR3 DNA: TGTGCCAGCAGTGAGGGGGGTGCGAAACTGTTTTTT.

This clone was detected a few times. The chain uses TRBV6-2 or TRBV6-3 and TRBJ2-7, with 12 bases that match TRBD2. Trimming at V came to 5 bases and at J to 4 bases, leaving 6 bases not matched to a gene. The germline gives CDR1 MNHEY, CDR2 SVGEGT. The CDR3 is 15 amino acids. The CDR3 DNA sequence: TGTGCCAGCAGTCATATTACTAGCGGGAGGTACGAGCAGTACTTC. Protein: CASSHITSGRYEQYF.

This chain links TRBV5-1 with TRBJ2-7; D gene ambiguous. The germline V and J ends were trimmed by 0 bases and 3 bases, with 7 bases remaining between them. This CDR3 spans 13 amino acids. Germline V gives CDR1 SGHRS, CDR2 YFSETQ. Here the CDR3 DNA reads TGCGCCAGCAGCTTGGCTTCAGACTACGAGCAGTACTTC. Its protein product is CASSLASDYEQYF.

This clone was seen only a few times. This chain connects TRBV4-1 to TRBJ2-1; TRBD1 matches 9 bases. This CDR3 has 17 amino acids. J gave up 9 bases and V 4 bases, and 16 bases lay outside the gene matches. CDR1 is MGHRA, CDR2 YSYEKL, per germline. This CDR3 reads CASSLNPPGTGNSEQFF. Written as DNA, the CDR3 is TGCGCCAGCAGCCTAAATCCCCCCGGGACAGGGAATAGTGAGCAGTTCTTC.